This TCR beta chain was profiled in a study of cytomegalovirus exposure and HLA in healthy donors. Study findings and constraints: Within the approximately 110 validation repertoires, first-cohort TCR clusters tended to co-occur, according to a later analysis.

Measured with immunoSEQ multiplex PCR; TCRdb has only the in-frame clones, and not every one. The sample has around 93,000 clones; about 85% are singletons. This CDR3 region has 14 residues. Per the germline V gene, CDR1 is ENHRY and CDR2 is SYGVKD. V was clipped by 6 bases and J by 1 base; unmatched bases: 0. Worth noting for this clone: As yet, its antigen is unknown.

The genes are TRBV10-3 and TRBJ2-2, with 9 positions matching TRBD2. The receptor was derived from a man aged 18 to 35 in good health and CMV-seropositive. Sequences were obtained from PBMCs. This CDR3 reads CAIRTSGNTGELFF. In DNA form, the CDR3 reads TGTGCCATCAGGACTAGCGGGAACACCGGGGAGCTGTTTTTT.